Below, 27 T cell receptor beta chains from the same sample are listed, as sequenced in a study of T cell responses to AZD1222 COVID-19 vaccine. Profiling relied on immunoSEQ multiplex PCR, and the TCRdb table lists in-frame clones only, not all of them. In the table there are 150,000 to 200,000 clones, 93% of which are singletons. The sequencing here drew on peripheral blood, taken on day 0 of AZD1222 vaccination. These receptors were taken from an adult in good health.

The genes are TRBV4-1 and TRBJ2-5; 10 nucleotides agree with TRBD1. The CDR3 is 14 amino acids. The germline V gene has CDR1 MGHRA and CDR2 YSYEKL. Germline trimming cut 3 bases from V and 5 bases from J; bases unmatched to any gene: 3. The chain's CDR3 is CASSQDRGEETQYF. The CDR3 DNA is TGCGCCAGCAGCCAGGACAGGGGGGAGGAGACCCAGTACTTC.

This chain links TRBV6-5 with TRBJ2-4; D not certain. Per germline, CDR1 MNHEY and CDR2 SVGAGI. V was clipped by 8 bases and J by 10 bases, with 15 bases between them. The CDR3 loop spans 12 amino acids. The CDR3: CASDTTPYIQYF. The CDR3 bases are TGTGCCAGCGACACTACCCCCTATATTCAGTACTTC.

The V gene is TRBV7-9, the J gene TRBJ1-2; D ambiguous. V lost 3 bases and J lost 4, with 9 bases in between. Germline V lookup: CDR1 SEHNR, CDR2 FQNEAQ (reference sequence). The CDR3 consists of 13 residues. CDR3 loop: CASSLLQLYGYTF. The CDR3 bases are TGTGCCAGCAGCTTGCTACAGCTCTATGGCTACACCTTC.

V usage is TRBV11-2 and J usage is TRBJ2-5, with D perhaps matching TRBD2 (5 bases). The CDR3 totals 16 residues. The germline V and J ends were trimmed by 5 bases and 5 bases, with 21 bases remaining between them. Germline CDR1 SGHAT, CDR2 FQNNGV. CDR3 bases: TGTGCCAGCAGCCCTCCTCGCCGGGGTCTCGGGGAGACCCAGTACTTC. This gives the protein CASSPPRRGLGETQYF.

The chain employs TRBV3-1 (or the pseudogene TRBV3-2) and TRBJ1-2; TRBD1 aligns across 9 bases. Germline lookup yields CDR1 LGHDT and CDR2 YNNKEL (reference sequence). This CDR3 comprises 14 residues. J lost 6 bases, V lost 4 bases, and 6 bases had no gene match. The DNA of the CDR3 is TGTGCCAGCAGCCCACCGGGACAGGGAGATGGCTACACCTTC. It specifies CASSPPGQGDGYTF.

The CDR3, as DNA: TGTGCCAGCTCTAGGGACAGGGAGGGGAATTCACCCCTCCACTTT. Its protein product is CASSRDREGNSPLHF. The gene calls are TRBV18 and TRBJ1-6, with 9 bases fitting TRBD1. The V gene end was trimmed by 6 bases and the J gene end by 7 bases; junction bases not matched to a gene: 7. Germline V CDR1 and CDR2: KGHSH, LQKENI. The CDR3 consists of 15 residues.

The chain joins TRBV11-1 to TRBJ2-7; the match to TRBD2 covers 8 bases. V was clipped by 2 bases and J by 0 bases; unmatched bases: 6. Germline V gene sequence: CDR1 SGHAT, CDR2 FQDESV (reference sequence). The CDR3 sequence is 16 residues long. CDR3 loop: CASSLRSGSRSYEQYF. Written as DNA, the CDR3 is TGTGCCAGCAGCTTAAGAAGCGGGAGCCGCTCCTACGAGCAGTACTTC.

The gene calls are TRBV7-9 and TRBJ1-5; the D is unclear. Germline assignment: CDR1 SEHNR and CDR2 FQNEAQ (reference sequence). The V end lost 1 base, the J end lost 7 bases, and 11 bases lay between the germline ends. CDR3 length: 14 residues. The CDR3 spells CASSLGGFRQPQHF. DNA of the CDR3: TGTGCCAGCAGCTTAGGGGGATTCCGGCAGCCCCAGCATTTT. The whole variable domain, filled in from reference TRBV7-9 and TRBJ1-5, reads DTGVSQNPRHKITKRGQNVTFRCDPISEHNRLYWYRQTLGQGPEFLTYFQNEAQLEKSRLLSDRFSAERPKGSFSTLEIQRTEQGDSAMYLCASSLGGFRQPQHFGDGTRLSIL.

This clone was picked up one time. The DNA of the CDR3 is TGTGCCAGCAGCGCGAACAGGCCTACTAACAATGAGCAGTTCTTC. Protein: CASSANRPTNNEQFF. The rearrangement joins TRBV11-2 to TRBJ2-1; TRBD1 might be the D (5 bases). CDR3 size: 15 residues. V lost 5 bases, J lost 5 bases, and 16 bases lay in between. Germline lookup yields CDR1 SGHAT and CDR2 FQNNGV. Full variable domain (missing parts from reference TRBV11-2 and TRBJ2-1): EAGVAQSPRYKIIEKRQSVAFWCNPISGHATLYWYQQILGQGPKLLIQFQNNGVVDDSQLPKDRFSAERLKGVDSTLKIQPAKLEDSAVYLCASSANRPTNNEQFFGPGTRLTVL.

The chain has TRBV3-1 (or the pseudogene TRBV3-2) and TRBJ2-3; no reliable D call. Trimming removed 4 bases at V and 0 bases at J, with 8 bases between. This CDR3 is built from 14 residues. Germline V lookup: CDR1 LGHDT, CDR2 YNNKEL (reference sequence). DNA of the CDR3: TGTGCCAGCAGCCCGTTGGACAGCACAGATACGCAGTATTTT. Residues: CASSPLDSTDTQYF.

V gene TRBV11-2 combines with J gene TRBJ2-3, with TRBD2 matching 9 bases. This CDR3 is built from 17 residues. The junction had 6 bases not matched to a gene; V was cut back by 0 bases and J by 2 bases. From germline, CDR1 is SGHAT and CDR2 FQNNGV. The CDR3 DNA is TGTGCCAGCAGCTTAGAGGTAGCGGGAGTAAACACAGATACGCAGTATTTT. The encoded protein is CASSLEVAGVNTDTQYF.

The chain combines TRBV19 with TRBJ2-2, with D hard to call. This CDR3 spans 13 amino acids. V gave up 7 bases and J gave up 2 bases, with 8 bases separating them. Germline V gene data show CDR1 as LNHDA and CDR2 as SQIVND (reference sequence). The CDR3 sequence: CASTPINTGELFF. DNA for the CDR3: TGTGCCAGTACCCCTATTAACACCGGGGAGCTGTTTTTT.

This chain connects TRBV7-9 to TRBJ2-5; 7 positions match TRBD1. Trimming removed 5 bases from V and 2 bases from J; junction bases left unmatched: 5. The CDR3 runs to 14 residues. The germline gives CDR1 SEHNR, CDR2 FQNEAQ (reference sequence). CDR3 sequence reads: CASSPRGQQETQYF. CDR3 in DNA: TGTGCCAGCAGCCCACGGGGACAGCAAGAGACCCAGTACTTC.

The rearrangement joins TRBV7-8 to TRBJ1-5, with TRBD1 as a possible D gene (5 bases). The length of the CDR3 is 15 residues. The germline gives CDR1 SGHVS, CDR2 FQNEAQ. Deletions cut 5 bases from V and 5 bases from J, with 16 bases between. The CDR3 is CASSPTGTVDQPQHF. CDR3 nucleotide sequence: TGTGCCAGCAGCCCTACGGGGACCGTCGATCAGCCCCAGCATTTT.

V gene TRBV19 combines with J gene TRBJ1-6; no definite D call. The V end lost 6 bases, the J end lost 8 bases, and 17 bases lay between the germline ends. This CDR3 is built from 15 residues. The germline V gene has CDR1 LNHDA and CDR2 SQIVND (reference sequence). The CDR3 DNA reads TGTGCCAGTAGCCTTGGGATACAGATGGATTCACCCCTCCACTTT. This encodes CASSLGIQMDSPLHF.

The V and J genes are TRBV5-4 and TRBJ2-1, with 11 positions matching TRBD2. After removal of 5 bases from V and 1 base from J, the junction contained 5 bases not matched to a gene. The length of the CDR3 is 16 residues. Germline V gives CDR1 SGHNT, CDR2 YYREEE (reference sequence). CDR3 in DNA: TGTGCCAGCAGTTCATCTAGCGGGAGGTCCTACAATGAGCAGTTCTTC. Encoded protein: CASSSSSGRSYNEQFF. Using reference TRBV5-4 and TRBJ2-1 for the parts outside the CDR3, the full variable domain is ETGVTQSPTHLIKTRGQQVTLRCSSQSGHNTVSWYQQALGQGPQFIFQYYREEENGRGNFPPRFSGLQFPNYSSELNVNALELDDSALYLCASSSSSGRSYNEQFFGPGTRLTVL.

The V gene is TRBV3-1 (or the pseudogene TRBV3-2), the J gene TRBJ1-2, with D possibly matching TRBD1 (6 bases). V was trimmed by 5 bases and J by 8 bases, leaving 24 bases between them. The CDR3 spans 16 residues. Germline V gene lookup returns CDR1 LGHDT and CDR2 YNNKEL (reference sequence). CDR3 DNA: TGTGCCAGCAGCTATAATACAGGGCGAGGTGCGGGGGGCTACACCTTC. This sequence encodes CASSYNTGRGAGGYTF.

This chain joins TRBV7-9 and TRBJ1-1; tentative D call: TRBD1 (6 bases). Germline loops: CDR1 SEHNR, CDR2 FQNEAQ (reference sequence). V shed 4 bases and J shed 3 bases, with 21 bases lying between them. CDR3 length: 17 residues. CDR3 nucleotide sequence: TGTGCCAGCAGCTCCCCGAGGAGGGGGGGCGGTTACACTGAAGCTTTCTTT. This encodes CASSSPRRGGGYTEAFF.

This chain uses TRBV12-1 with TRBJ2-1; TRBD2, the table's D call, lacks a check against the DNA. TRBV12-1 is reported as a pseudogene. The CDR3 runs 15 residues. The CDR3 nucleotides read TGTGCCAGCAGCCGAGGACTAGCGGCTTACAATGAGCAGTTCTTC. It specifies CASSRGLAAYNEQFF.

The chain is built from TRBV4-1 and TRBJ1-6; 8 bases agree with TRBD1. J gave up 4 bases and V 1 base, and 3 bases lay outside the gene matches. The CDR3 is made up of 16 amino acids. Germline V CDR1 and CDR2: MGHRA, YSYEKL. The CDR3 coding sequence is TGCGCCAGCAGCCAAGTAGGACAGGGATATAATTCACCCCTCCACTTT. Encoded protein: CASSQVGQGYNSPLHF.

V is TRBV5-1 and J is TRBJ1-3; a possible D gene is TRBD1 (6 bases). V lost 2 bases, J lost 2 bases, and 8 bases lay in between. This CDR3 is 14 amino acids long. Germline CDR1 is SGHRS and CDR2 is YFSETQ. The DNA for the CDR3 is TGCGCCAGCAGCTTACAGGGCCCTGGAAACACCATATATTTT. It codes for CASSLQGPGNTIYF.

V gene TRBV18 combines with J gene TRBJ1-5, with D possibly being TRBD1 (6 bases). The CDR3 is made up of 15 amino acids. Germline CDR1 and CDR2: KGHSH and LQKENI. V was cut by 6 bases and J by 4 bases, with 16 bases left in between. CDR3 bases: TGTGCCAGCTCTCCCGTTACAGGGCTGAATCAGCCCCAGCATTTT. Translating gives CASSPVTGLNQPQHF.

The CDR3 DNA sequence: TGTGCCAGCAGCTTTGGAGAGACAGGGACCGGCTACACCTTC. It translates to CASSFGETGTGYTF. This chain uses TRBV5-4 with TRBJ1-2; 7 positions match TRBD1. This CDR3 is built from 14 residues. Germline V gives CDR1 SGHNT, CDR2 YYREEE (reference sequence). Losses at the gene ends were 2 bases for V and 8 bases for J; bases not matched to a gene: 9.

The chain employs TRBV4-1 and TRBJ2-2, with 13 positions matching TRBD2. In germline, CDR1 is MGHRA, CDR2 YSYEKL. The CDR3 is made up of 17 amino acids. Trimming took 4 bases from V and 7 from J; bases not matched to a gene: 9. Here the CDR3 DNA reads TGCGCCAGCAGCCGAATACTAGCGGGAGGGCCGAACGGGGAGCTGTTTTTT. Translated: CASSRILAGGPNGELFF.

The chain couples TRBV6-5 to TRBJ1-1; D gene uncertain. V was cut by 2 bases and J by 0 bases, with 7 bases left in between. Germline V gene data show CDR1 as MNHEY and CDR2 as SVGAGI. The length of the CDR3 is 14 residues. The CDR3 sequence is CASSYVDLNTEAFF. The CDR3 coding sequence is TGTGCCAGCAGTTACGTGGACTTGAACACTGAAGCTTTCTTT.

The chain uses TRBV4-1 and TRBJ1-4, with D possibly being TRBD1 (5 bases). There are 15 residues in the CDR3. Trimming took off 1 base at V and 7 bases at J, with 13 bases between the two ends. From germline, CDR1 is MGHRA and CDR2 YSYEKL. Here the CDR3 reads CASSQAVGGGEKLFF. CDR3 DNA: TGCGCCAGCAGCCAAGCTGTTGGGGGTGGTGAAAAACTGTTTTTT.

The chain recombines TRBV7-6 with TRBJ2-7; 8 bases are shared with TRBD1. The CDR3 has 14 residues. Germline V gene data show CDR1 as SGHVS and CDR2 as FNYEAQ. V shed 4 bases, J shed 2 bases, and the junction held 4 bases outside the gene matches. The CDR3 DNA sequence: TGTGCCAGCAGCTCCAGACAGGGGACCTACGAGCAGTACTTC. It encodes CASSSRQGTYEQYF.